This T cell receptor beta chain appears in the sequencing data of a study of blood T cell repertoires in COVID-19. About the research overall: COVID-19 samples collected from the United States, Italy and Spain covered acute and convalescent phases.

This CDR3 spans 17 amino acids. The V gene's germline CDR1 is MDHEN and CDR2 SYDVKM. The V end was cut by 4 bases, the J end by 4 bases, with 22 bases between. Produced via immunoSEQ multiplex PCR; TCRdb's table is partial and in-frame only. The sample has about 230,000 clones, over 75% seen once; the top ten hold 15% to 17%. Recruits, aged roughly 18 to 95 years, lived in 20 to 30 US areas. The recovered donors of Cohort 3 showed two negative PCRs, clearance, or symptom resolution. The TCR originated in a man aged 18 to 29 who had recovered from COVID-19. The V call is TRBV28, the J call TRBJ2-5, with TRBD1 as a possible D gene (8 bases). The specimen was PBMCs or T cells enriched from blood (not recorded which). In DNA form, the CDR3 reads TGTGCCAGCAGTTACCAAAGCTGGACAGGGAGGGCAGAGACCCAGTACTTC. The encoded protein is CASSYQSWTGRAETQYF.